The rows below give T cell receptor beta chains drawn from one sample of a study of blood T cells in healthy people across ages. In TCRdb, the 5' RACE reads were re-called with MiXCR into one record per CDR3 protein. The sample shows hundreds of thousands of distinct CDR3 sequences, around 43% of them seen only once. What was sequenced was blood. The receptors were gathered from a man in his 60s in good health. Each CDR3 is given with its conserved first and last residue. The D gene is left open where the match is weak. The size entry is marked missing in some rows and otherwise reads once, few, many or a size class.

TGTGCCAGCAGCCAAGATCTACTAACGGGGGCCTACGAGCAGTACTTC,CASSQDLLTGAYEQYF,TRBJ2-7,NA,few,16,TRBV3-1
TGTGCCAGCAGACAGACAGGGGGAGAGACCCAGTACTTC,CASRQTGGETQYF,TRBJ2-5,TRBD1,few,13,TRBV6-5
TGTGCCACCAGCAGATCGACAGGCTACGAGCAGTACTTC,CATSRSTGYEQYF,TRBJ2-7,NA,NA,13,TRBV15
TGCAGTGCTCAACACGATAGCAATCAGCCCCAGCATTTT,CSAQHDSNQPQHF,TRBJ1-5,NA,few,13,TRBV20-1
TGCAGCGTTGATACTAGCGGGGGGGCCAGCGAGACCCAGTACTTC,CSVDTSGGASETQYF,TRBJ2-5,TRBD2,NA,15,TRBV29-1
TGCGCCAGCAGCTTGCTCCGGGACAGGACGGTGGGAGATACGCAGTATTTT,CASSLLRDRTVGDTQYF,TRBJ2-3,TRBD1,NA,17,TRBV5-1
TGCGCCAGCAGCTTGGCCCTCGGGGCGTTCTACAATGAGCAGTTCTTC,CASSLALGAFYNEQFF,TRBJ2-1,NA,NA,16,TRBV5-1
TGTGCCAGCAGTTTAACCAGGGTAGATGAAAAACTGTTTTTT,CASSLTRVDEKLFF,TRBJ1-4,NA,once,14,TRBV12-3/TRBV12-4
TGCGCCAGCAGCTTGGAACCTTCGTTGGGCGAGCAGTACTTC,CASSLEPSLGEQYF,TRBJ2-7,NA,NA,14,TRBV5-1
TGTGCCAGCAGCGCAACCGTACTAGCGGGGGGTGAGCAGTTCTTC,CASSATVLAGGEQFF,TRBJ2-1,TRBD2,medium-sized,15,TRBV7-2
TGTGCCAGCAGCCGGGCTGCCCGTTTGACTGAAGCTTTCTTT,CASSRAARLTEAFF,TRBJ1-1,NA,once,14,TRBV14
TGTGCCAGCAGCCAAGACGGGGCAGGACAGAAATACGAGCAGTACTTC,CASSQDGAGQKYEQYF,TRBJ2-7,NA,NA,16,TRBV3-1
TGCAGTGCTCCCCTTAGGGGCAGGGGGACCTACGAGCAGTACTTC,CSAPLRGRGTYEQYF,TRBJ2-7,TRBD1,NA,15,TRBV20-1
TGTGCCAGCAGCTTAAGTATGGAGAGCACAGATACGCGGTATTTT,CASSLSMESTDTRYF,TRBJ2-3,NA,NA,15,TRBV5-4
TGCAGCGTTGAACGCGACAGGGGGGTTAACTATGGCTACACCTTC,CSVERDRGVNYGYTF,TRBJ1-2,TRBD1,NA,15,TRBV29-1
TGCGCCAGCGCCCCCCAGACGACAACAGTGTCCTACGAGCAGTACTTC,CASAPQTTTVSYEQYF,TRBJ2-7,NA,NA,16,TRBV5-1
TGTGCCAGCAGCCCTAACCCGGGACAGGGCTTCCACGAGCAGTACTTC,CASSPNPGQGFHEQYF,TRBJ2-7,TRBD1,NA,16,TRBV3-1
TGTGCCAGCACCTCTAGCGGGGGGGCCTACGAGCAGTTCTTC,CASTSSGGAYEQFF,TRBJ2-1,TRBD2,NA,14,TRBV7-2
TGTGCCTCCGGGCGCAGGGCGTCCTACGAGCAGTACTTC,CASGRRASYEQYF,TRBJ2-7,NA,few,13,TRBV5-5
TGTGCCAGCAAACTTGGCGGGGGCCCGAGCTCCTACAATGAGCAGTTCTTC,CASKLGGGPSSYNEQFF,TRBJ2-1,NA,NA,17,TRBV6-2/TRBV6-3
TGCAGTGCACCGTCGGGGACAGGGGCCGACGAGCAGTACTTC,CSAPSGTGADEQYF,TRBJ2-7,TRBD1,NA,14,TRBV20-1
TGCGCCAGCAGCCAAACACTCTTAACCTACGAGCAGTACTTC,CASSQTLLTYEQYF,TRBJ2-7,NA,few,14,TRBV4-3
TGCAGTGCTTCCCTTAGGGGAATTACCTACGAGCAGTACTTC,CSASLRGITYEQYF,TRBJ2-7,NA,NA,14,TRBV20-1
TGTGCCACCAGTGATGGCGAGGGGAGGACCTACAATGAGCAGTTCTTC,CATSDGEGRTYNEQFF,TRBJ2-1,NA,NA,16,TRBV24-1
TGTGCCAGCAGCCTAGGGTCGGTCGATAATGAAAAACTGTTTTTT,CASSLGSVDNEKLFF,TRBJ1-4,NA,few,15,TRBV7-9
TGCAGTGCTAGAGATCCGAGGTCCCTTAGCAATCAGCCCCAGCATTTT,CSARDPRSLSNQPQHF,TRBJ1-5,NA,NA,16,TRBV20-1
TGTGCCAGCAGTAAAGTGGGGCTAGCGGGGGGGACCTACGAGCAGTACTTC,CASSKVGLAGGTYEQYF,TRBJ2-7,TRBD2,NA,17,TRBV2
TGCGCCAGCAGCTTGGTTAGCGGGGGGGATCCTGAGCAGTTCTTC,CASSLVSGGDPEQFF,TRBJ2-1,TRBD2,NA,15,TRBV5-1
TGTGCCAGCAGCTTAATTAGCGGTAACGAGCAGTACTTC,CASSLISGNEQYF,TRBJ2-7,NA,NA,13,TRBV7-2
TGTGCCACCAGCAGAGATAGGGAGGCCTACAATGAGCAGTTCTTC,CATSRDREAYNEQFF,TRBJ2-1,NA,NA,15,TRBV15
TGTGCCAGTAGAGGCAGTCTCGTAGGCTACACCTTC,CASRGSLVGYTF,TRBJ1-2,NA,few,12,TRBV19
TGCAGTGCCCTTAGGAAAAGCGGGGGGGCCTACAATGAGCGGTTCTTC,CSALRKSGGAYNERFF,TRBJ2-1,TRBD2,NA,16,TRBV20-1
TGTGCCAGCAGCCACGACCACGTCCGGGCGGGGGGAGATGAGCAGTTCTTC,CASSHDHVRAGGDEQFF,TRBJ2-1,TRBD2,NA,17,TRBV14
TGCGCCAGCAGCCAAGGAGACAGGGCTGGCGGCTACACCTTC,CASSQGDRAGGYTF,TRBJ1-2,TRBD1,few,14,TRBV4-3
TGCAGTGCTATTACGGGGGGCCAGGTTAGGGAGCAGTACTTC,CSAITGGQVREQYF,TRBJ2-5,NA,NA,14,TRBV20-1
TGTGCCAGCAGTTCCGCCGGGGCGAGGGAGACCCAGTACTTC,CASSSAGARETQYF,TRBJ2-5,NA,few,14,TRBV7-9
TGCGCCAGCAGCCAATCTCCCTTCGCGGGGTACGAGCAGTACTTC,CASSQSPFAGYEQYF,TRBJ2-7,NA,NA,15,TRBV4-1
TGCAGTGCCACCGACTTGACGGGGCCCTCCTACGAGCAGTACTTC,CSATDLTGPSYEQYF,TRBJ2-7,NA,many,15,TRBV20-1
TGTGCCAGCAAGGTGGCAGGGAGGACTGAAGCTTTCTTT,CASKVAGRTEAFF,TRBJ1-1,NA,NA,13,TRBV6-1
TGTGCCACCAGTGACCCTAGGACAGAAGAGACCCAGTACTTC,CATSDPRTEETQYF,TRBJ2-5,NA,NA,14,TRBV24-1
TGTGCCAGCAGTTTAGGGTGGGGGGCCGCCTATGAGCAGTTCTTC,CASSLGWGAAYEQFF,TRBJ2-1,NA,few,15,TRBV27
TGCGCCAGCAGCCAACAATACCTTAGCACAGATACGCAGTATTTT,CASSQQYLSTDTQYF,TRBJ2-3,NA,few,15,TRBV4-3
TGCGCCAGCAGCCAAGGGCCCACCTTAGCGGGGGGGTCGTTCGGGGCCAACGTCCTGACTTTC,CASSQGPTLAGGSFGANVLTF,TRBJ2-6,TRBD2,NA,21,TRBV4-3
TGTGCCAGCAGGTTCCTGACAGGGGGGGCACCCCTCCACTTT,CASRFLTGGAPLHF,TRBJ1-6,TRBD1,NA,14,TRBV27
TGCAGCGTTGAAGACGGGGGCTCCACAGATATGCAGTATTTT,CSVEDGGSTDMQYF,TRBJ2-3,NA,NA,14,TRBV29-1
TGTGCCAGCAGCCACAGAGTCGACAGGGTCAGAGATACGCAGTATTTT,CASSHRVDRVRDTQYF,TRBJ2-3,TRBD1,NA,16,TRBV7-2
TGCAGTGCTAAAACTAGCTCGGAGACCCAGTACTTC,CSAKTSSETQYF,TRBJ2-5,NA,NA,12,TRBV20-1
TGTGCCAGCAGGCTCAGGGAGTCGCCCAATCAGCCCCAGCATTTT,CASRLRESPNQPQHF,TRBJ1-5,NA,NA,15,TRBV12-3/TRBV12-4
TGCGCCAGCAGCCAAGATCAGGCCTACGAGCAGTACTTC,CASSQDQAYEQYF,TRBJ2-7,NA,many,13,TRBV4-3
TGTGCCAGCAGCTACGGACTAGCGTCAACGAGCCCCTACAATGAGCAGTTCTTC,CASSYGLASTSPYNEQFF,TRBJ2-1,TRBD2,NA,18,TRBV7-2
TGCAGTGCTAGACCCCCGGGGGTTGGCACAGATACGCAGTATTTT,CSARPPGVGTDTQYF,TRBJ2-3,NA,NA,15,TRBV20-1
TGTGCCAGCAGTTTTGTCAGGACACCGAACACCGGGGAGCTGTTTTTT,CASSFVRTPNTGELFF,TRBJ2-2,NA,NA,16,TRBV6-5
TGTGCCACCGGGGACACAAGCACAGATACGCAGTATTTT,CATGDTSTDTQYF,TRBJ2-3,NA,NA,13,TRBV24-1
TGTGCCAGCAGCCAGACTCAAGTGGCTAATGAAAAACTGTTTTTT,CASSQTQVANEKLFF,TRBJ1-4,NA,NA,15,TRBV6-6
TGTGCCAGCAGCGCCCGGGACCCCAGCACAGATACGCAGTATTTT,CASSARDPSTDTQYF,TRBJ2-3,NA,NA,15,TRBV9
TGTGCCAGCAGCGCCAGGACAGGGGGCGGGGGCTACACCTTC,CASSARTGGGGYTF,TRBJ1-2,TRBD1,few,14,TRBV7-9
TGTGCCAGCACCGTGGTGGGTGGTACTAGCACAGATACGCAGTATTTT,CASTVVGGTSTDTQYF,TRBJ2-3,NA,few,16,TRBV6-1